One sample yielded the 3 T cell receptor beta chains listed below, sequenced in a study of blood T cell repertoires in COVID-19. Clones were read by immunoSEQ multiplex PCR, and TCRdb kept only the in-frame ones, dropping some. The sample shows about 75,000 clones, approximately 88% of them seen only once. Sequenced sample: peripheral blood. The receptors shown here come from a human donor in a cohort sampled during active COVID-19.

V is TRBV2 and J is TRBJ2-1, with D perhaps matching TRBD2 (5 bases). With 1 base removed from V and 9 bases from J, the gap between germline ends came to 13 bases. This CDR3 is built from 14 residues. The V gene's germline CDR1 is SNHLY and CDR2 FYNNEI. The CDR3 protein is CASSEDLLAGEQFF. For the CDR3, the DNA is TGTGCCAGCAGTGAAGATTTGCTAGCTGGTGAGCAGTTCTTC. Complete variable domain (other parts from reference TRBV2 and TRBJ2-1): EPEVTQTPSHQVTQMGQEVILRCVPISNHLYFYWYRQILGQKVEFLVSFYNNEISEKSEIFDDQFSVERPDGSNFTLKIRSTKLEDSAMYFCASSEDLLAGEQFFGPGTRLTVL.

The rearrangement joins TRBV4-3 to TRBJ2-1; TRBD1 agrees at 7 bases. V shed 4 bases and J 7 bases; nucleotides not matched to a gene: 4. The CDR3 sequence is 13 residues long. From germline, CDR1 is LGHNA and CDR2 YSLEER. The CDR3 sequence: CASSLTGNNEQFF. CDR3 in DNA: TGCGCCAGCAGCCTGACAGGGAATAATGAGCAGTTCTTC.

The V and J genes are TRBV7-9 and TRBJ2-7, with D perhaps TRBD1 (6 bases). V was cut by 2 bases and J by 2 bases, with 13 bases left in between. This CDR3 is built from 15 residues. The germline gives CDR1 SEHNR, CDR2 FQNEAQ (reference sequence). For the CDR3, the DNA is TGTGCCAGCAGCTTAACAGCAGGGGCACCCTACGAGCAGTACTTC. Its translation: CASSLTAGAPYEQYF.